This T cell receptor beta chain stems from a study of T cell changes during pregnancy in multiple sclerosis. The assay was immunoSEQ multiplex PCR, and TCRdb's table has in-frame clones only and misses some. The sample consists of under 50,000 clones, more than 90% of them appearing once. The starting material was CD8+ T cells from peripheral blood mononuclear cells, obtained in the third trimester of pregnancy. The TCR comes from a female donor with multiple sclerosis, enrolled in a pregnancy study.

CDR3 region: CASGRLSPYQETQYF. The CDR3 bases are TGTGCCAGCGGCAGGTTGAGCCCGTACCAAGAGACCCAGTACTTC. The rearrangement joins TRBV27 to TRBJ2-5, with D uncertain. This CDR3 contains 15 residues. CDR1 MNHEY and CDR2 SMNVEV come from the germline V gene (reference sequence). V dropped 8 bases and J dropped 0 bases, with 16 bases sitting between them.